This TCR beta chain was found in a study of identical twins. MiXCR was run by TCRdb on the 5' RACE reads, yielding one entry per CDR3 protein. Among just over 500,000 distinct CDR3 sequences, under 25% were seen once, and the ten largest hold about 0.93%. CDR1 and CDR2 (germline): SQVTM, ANQGSEA. This CDR3 has 12 residues. Trimming pared 5 bases from V and 2 bases from J, leaving 7 bases between. A further study also used this sample, focusing on T cells expressing NK-cell markers.

The sample comprised CD4+ T cells sorted from blood. This rearrangement joins TRBV29-1 to TRBJ2-1, with TRBD2 as a possible D gene (5 bases). This clonotype was sampled from a woman aged 18-29 years in good health. CDR3 protein: CSVLGTYNEQFF. CDR3 coding DNA: TGCAGCGTTCTCGGGACCTACAATGAGCAGTTCTTC.